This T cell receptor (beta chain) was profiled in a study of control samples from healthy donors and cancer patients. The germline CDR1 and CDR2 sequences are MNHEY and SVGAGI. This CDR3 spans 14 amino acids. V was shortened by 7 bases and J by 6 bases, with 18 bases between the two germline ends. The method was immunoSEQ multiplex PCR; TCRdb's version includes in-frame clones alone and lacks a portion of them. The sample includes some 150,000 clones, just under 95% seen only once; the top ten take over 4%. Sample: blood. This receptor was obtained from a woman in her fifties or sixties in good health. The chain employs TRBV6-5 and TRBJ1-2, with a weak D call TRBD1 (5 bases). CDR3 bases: TGTGCCAGCACCCACACTTCTACCAGGGATGGCTACACCTTC. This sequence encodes CASTHTSTRDGYTF.